One sample yielded the 7 T cell receptor beta chains listed below, sequenced in a study of T cells in Graves' hyperthyroidism and ophthalmopathy. RNA transcripts yielded amplified TCR beta CDR3 regions. In the first-round RT-PCR of the TCR CDR3, the HTBI primer set was used. TCRdb independently ran MiXCR on the multiplex PCR reads; one entry per CDR3 protein. The sample yields some 620,000 distinct CDR3 sequences, 15% to 20% seen once. The sample taken for sequencing was blood. The receptors come from a woman in her twenties or thirties with Graves' hyperthyroidism.

This clonotype was seen only a few times. The chain recombines TRBV29-1 with TRBJ2-3; 7 nucleotides match TRBD2. This CDR3 contains 15 residues. The V and J ends lost 3 bases and 4 bases, in that order; junction bases with no gene match: 10. Germline CDR1 SQVTM, CDR2 ANQGSEA. The CDR3 nucleotides read TGCAGCGTTGATCTAAACGGGAGGAGAGCAGATACGCAGTATTTT. Translation gives CSVDLNGRRADTQYF.

A few counts support this clonotype. J is TRBJ2-7 and V is TRBV4-1, with 10 positions matching TRBD1. The CDR3 has 15 residues. Trimming took 1 base from V and 4 from J; bases not matched to a gene: 4. Germline-derived CDR1 and CDR2 are MGHRA and YSYEKL. The CDR3, as DNA: TGCGCCAGCAGCCAAGGACGGGACAGGGGTTACGAGCAGTACTTC. It translates to CASSQGRDRGYEQYF.

At least ten counts were recorded for this clonotype. The chain employs TRBV5-1 and TRBJ2-7; D possibly matches TRBD1 or TRBD2 (5 bases each). Trimming took 2 bases from V and 3 from J, leaving 12 bases between them. The CDR3 covers 14 residues. Germline CDR1 SGHRS, CDR2 YFSETQ. The CDR3 sequence is CASSFEGPYYEQYF. CDR3 in DNA: TGCGCCAGCAGCTTTGAGGGACCCTACTACGAGCAGTACTTC.

The sample holds many counts of this clonotype. The gene calls are TRBV7-3 and TRBJ2-1; 7 bases match TRBD2. V lost 5 bases to trimming and J lost 5 bases; unmatched junction nucleotides: 9. The CDR3 consists of 15 residues. Germline V gives CDR1 SGHTA, CDR2 FQGTGA. The CDR3 protein is CASSGVGGTNNEQFF. As DNA, the CDR3 is TGTGCCAGCAGCGGGGTGGGGGGGACCAACAATGAGCAGTTCTTC.

The table lists this clonotype with a few counts. The chain employs TRBV20-1 and TRBJ2-5; D gene unclear. V was trimmed by 1 base and J by 5 bases, leaving 14 bases between them. The germline V gene encodes CDR1 DFQATT and CDR2 SNEGSKA (reference sequence). The CDR3 totals 14 residues. DNA of the CDR3: TGCAGTGCTAGAGGTCCGGTCTTCGGGGAGACCCAGTACTTC. Encoded protein: CSARGPVFGETQYF.

The V call is TRBV11-3, the J call TRBJ2-1; tentatively, D is TRBD2 (6 bases). The V and J ends lost 5 bases and 9 bases respectively, with 17 bases between them. The CDR3 spans 14 residues. Looked up from germline, CDR1 is SGHNT and CDR2 is YENEEA. CDR3 loop: CASSQVGGSVEQFF. CDR3 nucleotide sequence: TGTGCCAGCAGCCAAGTTGGGGGGTCGGTTGAGCAGTTCTTC.

This clonotype was seen at least ten times. Here the CDR3 reads CAFRRQGIHEQYF. The CDR3 DNA follows: TGTGCCTTCAGAAGACAGGGGATTCACGAGCAGTACTTC. The chain employs TRBV30 and TRBJ2-7, with TRBD1 matching 8 bases. The CDR3 totals 13 residues. CDR1 and CDR2 (germline): GTSNPN, SVGIG (reference sequence). V shed 7 bases, J shed 5 bases, and the junction held 10 bases outside the gene matches.